A single sample is the source of the 3 T cell receptor beta chains below, sequenced in a study of blood T cell repertoires in COVID-19. Profiling relied on immunoSEQ multiplex PCR, and the TCRdb table lists in-frame clones only, not all of them. The table has around 100,000 clones, roughly 85% seen once. Specimen: peripheral blood. These receptors all come from a woman in her sixties or seventies with active or convalescent COVID-19.

This chain connects TRBV11-1 to TRBJ2-2, with D perhaps TRBD2 (5 bases). Trimming took off 0 bases at V and 5 bases at J, with 16 bases between the two ends. The V gene's germline CDR1 is SGHAT and CDR2 FQDESV (reference sequence). The CDR3 totals 17 residues. CDR3 loop: CASSLAVQRTQTGELFF. The CDR3 DNA reads TGTGCCAGCAGCTTAGCGGTACAGAGGACTCAGACCGGGGAGCTGTTTTTT.

This chain joins TRBV7-9 and TRBJ1-1; D possibly corresponds to TRBD1 (6 bases). V lost 3 bases and J 2 bases, leaving 7 bases between the germline ends. Germline assignment: CDR1 SEHNR and CDR2 FQNEAQ (reference sequence). This CDR3 is built from 13 residues. The CDR3 protein is CASSLGHNTEAFF. The CDR3 DNA is TGTGCCAGCAGCTTGGGACACAACACTGAAGCTTTCTTT.

This sequence joins TRBV27 and TRBJ2-7, with 9 bases aligning to TRBD2. V dropped 8 bases and J dropped 2; count of bases not matched to a gene: 7. From germline, CDR1 is MNHEY and CDR2 SMNVEV (reference sequence). This CDR3 comprises 14 residues. CDR3 residues: CASGIAGDTYEQYF. CDR3 sequence (DNA): TGTGCCAGCGGTATAGCGGGGGACACCTACGAGCAGTACTTC.